The rows below give T cell receptor beta chains drawn from one sample of a study of technical replicates of blood from a handful of donors. The protocol was immunoSEQ multiplex PCR, while the TCRdb copy is restricted to in-frame clones and leaves out a portion. The table lists around 83,000 clones, more than 80% of them singletons. Sequenced: T cells isolated from PBMCs. These receptors came from a human donor in good health. Both conserved end residues are part of each CDR3. The D gene is left open where the match is weak. A row's size may be missing; if present it is once, few, many or a size class.

j_call clone_size v_call d_call cdr3_aa cdr3_nt
TRBJ2-5 NA TRBV9 NA CAGSARTDQETQYF TGTGCCGGCAGCGCCCGGACAGACCAAGAGACCCAGTACTTC
TRBJ2-7 NA TRBV27 NA CASSFTASFSHEQYF TGTGCCAGCAGTTTTACGGCTAGCTTTAGCCACGAGCAGTACTTC
TRBJ1-1 NA TRBV2 TRBD1 CASRSGGGTEAFF TGTGCCAGCCGGTCAGGGGGAGGCACTGAAGCTTTCTTT
TRBJ2-1 NA TRBV7-9 NA CASSSDSTYNEQFF TGTGCCAGCAGCTCGGACAGTACCTACAATGAGCAGTTCTTC
TRBJ2-1 NA TRBV6-1 TRBD2 CASSTSGRGRNEQFF TGTGCCAGCAGCACTAGCGGGAGAGGGAGGAATGAGCAGTTCTTC
TRBJ2-7 NA TRBV5-4 TRBD2 CASSSGTSGVSAEQYF TGTGCCAGCAGCTCCGGGACTAGCGGGGTTTCAGCCGAGCAGTACTTC
TRBJ2-3 once TRBV7-3 NA CASSSSEVHTQYF TGTGCCAGCAGCTCCTCTGAGGTCCATACGCAGTATTTT
TRBJ1-2 NA TRBV29-1 TRBD1 CSVELTGNYGYTF TGCAGCGTTGAGCTGACAGGGAACTATGGCTACACCTTC
TRBJ2-5 NA TRBV18 TRBD2 CASSPTSGLETQYF TGTGCCAGCTCACCCACTAGCGGGTTAGAGACCCAGTACTTC
TRBJ2-3 NA TRBV6-1 NA CASSAERTDTQYF TGTGCCAGCAGCGCGGAGCGCACAGATACGCAGTATTTT
TRBJ1-1 NA TRBV2 NA CASSEGTRRYTEAFF TGTGCCAGCAGTGAGGGGACTCGGAGGTATACTGAAGCTTTCTTT
TRBJ2-7 NA TRBV5-1 NA CASSLAPGEMSYEQYF TGCGCCAGCAGCTTGGCCCCCGGAGAGATGTCCTACGAGCAGTACTTC
TRBJ2-1 NA TRBV5-6 TRBD2 CASSQAPGLAWYNEQFF TGTGCCAGCAGCCAAGCACCGGGACTAGCGTGGTACAATGAGCAGTTCTTC